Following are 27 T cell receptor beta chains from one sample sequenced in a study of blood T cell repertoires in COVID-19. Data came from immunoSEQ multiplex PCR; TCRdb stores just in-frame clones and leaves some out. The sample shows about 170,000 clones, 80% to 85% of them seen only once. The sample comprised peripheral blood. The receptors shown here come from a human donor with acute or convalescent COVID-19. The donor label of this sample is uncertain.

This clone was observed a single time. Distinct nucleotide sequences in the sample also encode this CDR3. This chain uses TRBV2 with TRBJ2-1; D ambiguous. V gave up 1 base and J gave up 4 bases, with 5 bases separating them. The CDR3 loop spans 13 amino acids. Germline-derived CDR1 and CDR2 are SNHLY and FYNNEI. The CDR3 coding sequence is TGTGCCAGCAGTGAAGACCGGTACAATGAGCAGTTCTTC. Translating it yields CASSEDRYNEQFF.

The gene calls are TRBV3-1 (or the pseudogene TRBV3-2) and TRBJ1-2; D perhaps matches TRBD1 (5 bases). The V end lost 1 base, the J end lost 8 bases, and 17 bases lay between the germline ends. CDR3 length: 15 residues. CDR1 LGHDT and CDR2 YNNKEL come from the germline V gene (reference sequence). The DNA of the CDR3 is TGTGCCAGCAGCCAAGGCCCCCTCGGAGGGGAGGGCTACACCTTC. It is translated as CASSQGPLGGEGYTF.

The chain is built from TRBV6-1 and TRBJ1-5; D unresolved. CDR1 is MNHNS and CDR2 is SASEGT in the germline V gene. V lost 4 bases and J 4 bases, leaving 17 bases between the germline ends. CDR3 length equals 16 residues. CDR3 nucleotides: TGTGCCAGCAGTGCCCACAGTGGCAGTCCTAATCAGCCCCAGCATTTT. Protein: CASSAHSGSPNQPQHF.

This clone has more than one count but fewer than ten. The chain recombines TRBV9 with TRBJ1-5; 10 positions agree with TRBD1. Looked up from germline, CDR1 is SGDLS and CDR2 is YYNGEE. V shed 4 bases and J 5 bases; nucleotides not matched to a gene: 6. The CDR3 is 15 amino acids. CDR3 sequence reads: CASSRGGQGHQPQHF. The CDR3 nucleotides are TGTGCCAGCAGCAGAGGGGGACAGGGGCATCAGCCCCAGCATTTT.

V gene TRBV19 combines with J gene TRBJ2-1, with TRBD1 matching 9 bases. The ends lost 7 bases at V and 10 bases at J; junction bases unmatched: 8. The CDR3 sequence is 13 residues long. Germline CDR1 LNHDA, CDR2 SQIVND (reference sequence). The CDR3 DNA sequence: TGTGCCAGTAACCGGGACAGGGAAGGGGAGCAGTTCTTC. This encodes CASNRDREGEQFF.

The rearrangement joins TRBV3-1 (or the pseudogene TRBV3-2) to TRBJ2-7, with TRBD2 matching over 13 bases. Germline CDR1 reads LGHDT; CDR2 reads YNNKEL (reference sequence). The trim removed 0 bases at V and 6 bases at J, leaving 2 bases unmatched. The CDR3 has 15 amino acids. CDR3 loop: CASSQDRTSGSEQYF. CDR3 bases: TGTGCCAGCAGCCAAGATAGGACTAGCGGGAGCGAGCAGTACTTC.

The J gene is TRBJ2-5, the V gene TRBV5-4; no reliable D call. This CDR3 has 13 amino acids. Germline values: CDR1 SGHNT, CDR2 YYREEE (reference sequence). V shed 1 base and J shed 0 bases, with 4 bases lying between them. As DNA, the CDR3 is TGTGCCAGCAGCTTGACAGACCAAGAGACCCAGTACTTC. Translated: CASSLTDQETQYF. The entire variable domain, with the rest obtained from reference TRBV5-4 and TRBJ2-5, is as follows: ETGVTQSPTHLIKTRGQQVTLRCSSQSGHNTVSWYQQALGQGPQFIFQYYREEENGRGNFPPRFSGLQFPNYSSELNVNALELDDSALYLCASSLTDQETQYFGPGTRLLVL.

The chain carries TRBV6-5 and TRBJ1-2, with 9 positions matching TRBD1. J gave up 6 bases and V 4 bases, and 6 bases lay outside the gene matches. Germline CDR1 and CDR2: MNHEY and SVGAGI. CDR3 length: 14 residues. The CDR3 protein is CASSSGQGGHGYTF. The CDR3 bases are TGTGCCAGCAGTTCGGGACAGGGAGGTCATGGCTACACCTTC.

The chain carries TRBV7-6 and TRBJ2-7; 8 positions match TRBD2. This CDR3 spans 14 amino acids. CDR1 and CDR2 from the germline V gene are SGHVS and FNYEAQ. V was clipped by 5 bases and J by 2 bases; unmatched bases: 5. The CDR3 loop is CASSLGGDPYEQYF. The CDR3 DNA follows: TGTGCCAGCAGCCTCGGGGGGGACCCCTACGAGCAGTACTTC. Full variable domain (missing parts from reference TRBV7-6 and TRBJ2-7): GAGVSQSPRYKVTKRGQDVALRCDPISGHVSLYWYRQALGQGPEFLTYFNYEAQQDKSGLPNDRFSAERPEGSISTLTIQRTEQRDSAMYRCASSLGGDPYEQYFGPGTRLTVT.

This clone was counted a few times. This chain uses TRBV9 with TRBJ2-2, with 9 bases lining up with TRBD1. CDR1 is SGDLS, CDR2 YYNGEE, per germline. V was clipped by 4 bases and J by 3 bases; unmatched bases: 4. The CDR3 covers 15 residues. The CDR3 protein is CASSLQGADTGELFF. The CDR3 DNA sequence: TGTGCCAGCAGCCTACAGGGGGCGGACACCGGGGAGCTGTTTTTT.

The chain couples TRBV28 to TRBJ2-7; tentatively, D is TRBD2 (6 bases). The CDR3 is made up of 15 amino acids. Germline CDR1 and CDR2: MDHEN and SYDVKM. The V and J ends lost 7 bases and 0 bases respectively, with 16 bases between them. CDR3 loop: CASTRGREVSYEQYF. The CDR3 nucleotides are TGTGCCAGCACGCGGGGCAGGGAGGTCTCCTACGAGCAGTACTTC.

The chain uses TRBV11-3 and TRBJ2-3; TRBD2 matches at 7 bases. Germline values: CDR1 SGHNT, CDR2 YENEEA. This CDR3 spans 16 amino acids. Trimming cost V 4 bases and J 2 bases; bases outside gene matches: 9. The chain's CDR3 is CASSSGTNIYTDTQYF. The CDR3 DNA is TGTGCCAGCAGCTCTGGGACTAACATTTACACAGATACGCAGTATTTT. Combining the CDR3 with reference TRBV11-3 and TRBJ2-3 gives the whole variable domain EAGVVQSPRYKIIEKKQPVAFWCNPISGHNTLYWYLQNLGQGPELLIRYENEEAVDDSQLPKDRFSAERLKGVDSTLKIQPAELGDSAVYLCASSSGTNIYTDTQYFGPGTRLTVL.

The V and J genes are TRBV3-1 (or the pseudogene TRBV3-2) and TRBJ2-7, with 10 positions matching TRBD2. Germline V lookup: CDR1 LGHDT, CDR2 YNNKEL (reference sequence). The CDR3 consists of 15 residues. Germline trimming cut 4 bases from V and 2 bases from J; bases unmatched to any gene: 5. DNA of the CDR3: TGTGCCAGCAGCCTCGGACTAGCGGACCCCTACGAGCAGTACTTC. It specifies CASSLGLADPYEQYF.

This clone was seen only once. For the CDR3, the DNA is TGTGCCAGCAGCCCGGGGGCGGGGGGGAGTAGGCAGTTCTTC. Translation gives CASSPGAGGSRQFF. The chain couples TRBV7-9 to TRBJ2-1, with TRBD2 matching 9 bases. The CDR3 is 14 amino acids. CDR1 SEHNR and CDR2 FQNEAQ come from the germline V gene (reference sequence). V lost 5 bases to trimming and J lost 12 bases; unmatched junction nucleotides: 11.

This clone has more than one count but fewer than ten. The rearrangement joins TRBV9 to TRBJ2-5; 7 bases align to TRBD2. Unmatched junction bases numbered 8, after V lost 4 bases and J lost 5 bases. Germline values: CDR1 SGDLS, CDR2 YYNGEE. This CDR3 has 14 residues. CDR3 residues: CASSPRLARETQYF. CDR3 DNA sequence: TGTGCCAGCAGCCCACGACTAGCAAGGGAGACCCAGTACTTC.

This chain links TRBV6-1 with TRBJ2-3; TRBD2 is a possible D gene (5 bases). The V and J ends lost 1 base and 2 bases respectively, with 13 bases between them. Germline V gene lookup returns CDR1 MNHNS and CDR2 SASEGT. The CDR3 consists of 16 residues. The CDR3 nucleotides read TGTGCCAGCAGTGAAGGACGAAGAGGGATCACAGATACGCAGTATTTT. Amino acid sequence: CASSEGRRGITDTQYF.

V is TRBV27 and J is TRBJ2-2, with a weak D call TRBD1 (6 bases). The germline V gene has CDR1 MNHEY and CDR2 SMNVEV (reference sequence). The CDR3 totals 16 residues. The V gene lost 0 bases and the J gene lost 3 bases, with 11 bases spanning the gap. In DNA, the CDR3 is TGTGCCAGCAGTTTATCTCCCAGGGGTTACACCGGGGAGCTGTTTTTT. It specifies CASSLSPRGYTGELFF.

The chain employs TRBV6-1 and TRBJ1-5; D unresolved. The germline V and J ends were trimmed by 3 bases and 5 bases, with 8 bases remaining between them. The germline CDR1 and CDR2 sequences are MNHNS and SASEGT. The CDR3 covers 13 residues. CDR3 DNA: TGTGCCAGCAGTGACAGGTTTCATCAGCCCCAGCATTTT. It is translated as CASSDRFHQPQHF.

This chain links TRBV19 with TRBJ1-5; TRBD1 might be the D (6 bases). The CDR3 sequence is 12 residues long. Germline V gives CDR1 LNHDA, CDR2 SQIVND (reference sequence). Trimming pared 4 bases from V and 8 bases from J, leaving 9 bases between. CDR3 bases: TGTGCCAGTAGTAGTAGGACAGAGCCCCAGCATTTT. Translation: CASSSRTEPQHF.

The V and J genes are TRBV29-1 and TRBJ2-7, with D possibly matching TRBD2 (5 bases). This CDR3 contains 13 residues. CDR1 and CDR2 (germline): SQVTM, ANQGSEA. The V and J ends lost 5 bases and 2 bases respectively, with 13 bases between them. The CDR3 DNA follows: TGCAGCGTTTCCCCCACCGGGACCTACGAGCAGTACTTC. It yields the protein CSVSPTGTYEQYF.

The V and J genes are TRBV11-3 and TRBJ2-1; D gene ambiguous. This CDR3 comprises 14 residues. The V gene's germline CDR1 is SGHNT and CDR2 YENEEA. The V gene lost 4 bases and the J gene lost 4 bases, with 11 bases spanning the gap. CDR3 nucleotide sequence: TGTGCCAGCAGCTCTGATGGAGAGTACAATGAGCAGTTCTTC. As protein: CASSSDGEYNEQFF. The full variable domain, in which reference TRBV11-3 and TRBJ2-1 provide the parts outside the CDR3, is EAGVVQSPRYKIIEKKQPVAFWCNPISGHNTLYWYLQNLGQGPELLIRYENEEAVDDSQLPKDRFSAERLKGVDSTLKIQPAELGDSAVYLCASSSDGEYNEQFFGPGTRLTVL.

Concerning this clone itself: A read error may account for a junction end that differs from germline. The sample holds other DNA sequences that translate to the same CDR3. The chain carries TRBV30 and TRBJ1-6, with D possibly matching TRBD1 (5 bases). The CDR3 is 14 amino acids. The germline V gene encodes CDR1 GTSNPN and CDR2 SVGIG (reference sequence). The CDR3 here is CAWTRAGGGRPLHF. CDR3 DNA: TGTGCCTGGACCAGGGCGGGGGGAGGTAGGCCCCTTCACTTT.

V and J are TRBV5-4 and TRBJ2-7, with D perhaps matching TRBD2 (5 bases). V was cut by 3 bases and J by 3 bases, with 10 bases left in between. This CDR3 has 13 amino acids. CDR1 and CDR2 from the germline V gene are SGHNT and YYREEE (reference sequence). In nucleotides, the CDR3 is TGTGCCAGCAGCTCCGGGATTTTCTACGAGCAGTACTTC. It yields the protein CASSSGIFYEQYF.

CDR3 DNA: TGTGCCAGCAGCCCGGCCCGGGACAGAACCTACGAGCAGTACTTC. It is translated as CASSPARDRTYEQYF. The chain employs TRBV3-1 (or the pseudogene TRBV3-2) and TRBJ2-7; 7 bases agree with TRBD1. V gave up 4 bases and J gave up 2 bases; unmatched junction bases: 8. The CDR3 extends over 15 amino acids. Germline V gives CDR1 LGHDT, CDR2 YNNKEL (reference sequence).

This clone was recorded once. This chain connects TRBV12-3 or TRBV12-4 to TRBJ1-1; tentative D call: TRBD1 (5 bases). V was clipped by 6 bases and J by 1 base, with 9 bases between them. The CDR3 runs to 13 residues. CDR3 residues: CASRMTENTEAFF. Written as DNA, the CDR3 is TGTGCCAGCAGGATGACAGAGAACACTGAAGCTTTCTTT.

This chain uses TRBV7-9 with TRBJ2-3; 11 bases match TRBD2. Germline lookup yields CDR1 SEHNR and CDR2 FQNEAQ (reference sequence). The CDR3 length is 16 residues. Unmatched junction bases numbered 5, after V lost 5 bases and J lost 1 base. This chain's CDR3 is CASSDGLAGRTDTQYF. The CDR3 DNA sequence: TGTGCCAGCAGCGACGGACTAGCGGGCCGCACAGATACGCAGTATTTT. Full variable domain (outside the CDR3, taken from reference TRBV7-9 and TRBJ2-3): DTGVSQNPRHKITKRGQNVTFRCDPISEHNRLYWYRQTLGQGPEFLTYFQNEAQLEKSRLLSDRFSAERPKGSFSTLEIQRTEQGDSAMYLCASSDGLAGRTDTQYFGPGTRLTVL.

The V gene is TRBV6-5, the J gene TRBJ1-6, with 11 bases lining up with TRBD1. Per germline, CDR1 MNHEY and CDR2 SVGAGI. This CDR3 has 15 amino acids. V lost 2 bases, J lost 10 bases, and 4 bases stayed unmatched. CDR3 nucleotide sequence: TGTGCCAGCAGTTACGGGGGGACAGGGGGATCACCCCTCCACTTT. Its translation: CASSYGGTGGSPLHF.